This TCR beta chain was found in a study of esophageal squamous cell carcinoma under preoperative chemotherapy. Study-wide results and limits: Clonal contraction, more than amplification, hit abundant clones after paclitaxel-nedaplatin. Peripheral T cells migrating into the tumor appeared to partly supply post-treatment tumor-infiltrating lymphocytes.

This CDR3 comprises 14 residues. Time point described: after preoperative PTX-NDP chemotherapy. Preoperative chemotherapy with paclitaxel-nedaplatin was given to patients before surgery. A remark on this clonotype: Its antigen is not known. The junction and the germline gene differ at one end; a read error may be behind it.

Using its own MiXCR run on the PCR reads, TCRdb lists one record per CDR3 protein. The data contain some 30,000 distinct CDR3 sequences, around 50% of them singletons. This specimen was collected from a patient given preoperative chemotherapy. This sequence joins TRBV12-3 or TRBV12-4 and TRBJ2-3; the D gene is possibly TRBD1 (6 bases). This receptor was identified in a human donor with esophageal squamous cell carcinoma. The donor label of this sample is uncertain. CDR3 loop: CAGSGGRTTDTQYF. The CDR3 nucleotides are TGTGCCGGCAGTGGGGGCCGCACCACAGATACCCAGTATTTC.